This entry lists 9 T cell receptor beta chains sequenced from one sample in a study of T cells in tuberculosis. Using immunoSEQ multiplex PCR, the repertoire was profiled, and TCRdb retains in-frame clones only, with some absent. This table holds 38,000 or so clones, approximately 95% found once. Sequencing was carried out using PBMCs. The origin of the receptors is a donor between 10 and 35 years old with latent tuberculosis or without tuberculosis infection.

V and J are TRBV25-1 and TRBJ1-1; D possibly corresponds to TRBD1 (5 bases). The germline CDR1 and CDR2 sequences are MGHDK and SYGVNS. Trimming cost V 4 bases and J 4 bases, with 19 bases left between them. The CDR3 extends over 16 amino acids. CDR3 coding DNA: TGTGCCAGCAGTGTGTCTGGGGCAAGGCCTCGCACTGAAGCTTTCTTT. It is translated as CASSVSGARPRTEAFF. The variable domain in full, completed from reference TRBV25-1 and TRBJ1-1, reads EADIYQTPRYLVIGTGKKITLECSQTMGHDKMYWYQQDPGMELHLIHYSYGVNSTEKGDLSSESTVSRIRTEHFPLTLESARPSHTSQYLCASSVSGARPRTEAFFGQGTRLTVV.

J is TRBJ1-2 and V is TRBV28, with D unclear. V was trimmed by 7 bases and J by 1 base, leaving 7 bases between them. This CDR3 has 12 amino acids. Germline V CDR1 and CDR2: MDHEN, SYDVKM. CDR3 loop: CASIKNNYGYTF. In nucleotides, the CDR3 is TGTGCCAGCATCAAAAATAACTATGGCTACACCTTC.

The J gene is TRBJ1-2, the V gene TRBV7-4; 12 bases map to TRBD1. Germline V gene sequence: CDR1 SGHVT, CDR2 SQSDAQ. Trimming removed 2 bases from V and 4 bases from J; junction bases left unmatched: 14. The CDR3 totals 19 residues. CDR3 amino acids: CASSLMFEGTGGPSYGYTF. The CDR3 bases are TGTGCCAGCAGCTTAATGTTTGAGGGGACAGGGGGCCCCAGCTATGGCTACACCTTC.

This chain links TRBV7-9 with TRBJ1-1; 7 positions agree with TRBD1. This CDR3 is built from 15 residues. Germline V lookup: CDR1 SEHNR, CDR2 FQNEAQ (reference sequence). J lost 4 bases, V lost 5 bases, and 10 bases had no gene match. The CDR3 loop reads CASSTGQDMGTEAFF. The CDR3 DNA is TGTGCCAGCAGCACCGGACAGGATATGGGCACTGAAGCTTTCTTT.

CDR3: CASSPVGRGGDAGYGYTF. CDR3 sequence (DNA): TGTGCCAGCAGCCCGGTCGGAAGAGGTGGGGATGCGGGCTATGGCTACACCTTC. V and J are TRBV5-6 and TRBJ1-2; D is uncertain. The CDR3 loop spans 18 amino acids. V gave up 4 bases and J gave up 4 bases, with 26 bases separating them. Germline V lookup: CDR1 SGHDT, CDR2 YYEEEE.

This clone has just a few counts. The CDR3 DNA sequence: TGCAGCGTTACCCGGGAGGGGTTGGGGGAAAAACTGTTTTTT. This sequence encodes CSVTREGLGEKLFF. The chain combines TRBV29-1 with TRBJ1-4; possibly TRBD1 for D (5 bases). The CDR3 runs 14 residues. CDR1 is SQVTM, CDR2 ANQGSEA, per germline. Trimming pared 5 bases from V and 8 bases from J, leaving 18 bases between.

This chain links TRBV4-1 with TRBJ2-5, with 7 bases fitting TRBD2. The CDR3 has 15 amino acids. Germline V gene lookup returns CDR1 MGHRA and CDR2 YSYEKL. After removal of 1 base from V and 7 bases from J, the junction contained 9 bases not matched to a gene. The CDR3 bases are TGCGCCAGCAGCCAAGGAACCCAGGGCGGGGGGACCCAGTACTTC. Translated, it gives CASSQGTQGGGTQYF.

CDR3 in amino acids: CASSSGLAGGTYEQYF. For the CDR3, the DNA is TGCGCCAGCAGCTCGGGACTAGCGGGGGGGACCTACGAGCAGTACTTC. This chain links TRBV5-1 with TRBJ2-7; 16 bases agree with TRBD2. Germline values: CDR1 SGHRS, CDR2 YFSETQ. V trimming: 3 bases; J trimming: 2 bases; junction bases outside the gene matches: 2. The CDR3 spans 16 residues.

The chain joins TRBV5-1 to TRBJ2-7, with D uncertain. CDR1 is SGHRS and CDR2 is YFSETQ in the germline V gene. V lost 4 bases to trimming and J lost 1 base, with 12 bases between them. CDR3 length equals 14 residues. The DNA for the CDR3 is TGCGCCAGCAGCCTGCTTGACACGTCCTACGAGCAGTACTTC. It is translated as CASSLLDTSYEQYF.